Listed below are T cell receptor beta chains from one sample, sequenced in a study of blood T cells in healthy people across ages. TCRdb processed the 5' RACE reads anew with MiXCR; each CDR3 protein has one entry. Among some 1.4 million distinct CDR3 sequences, 42% were seen once, and the ten largest hold roughly 7.9%. The sequenced sample was blood. These receptors were taken from a woman aged 18 to 35 in good health. The CDR3 runs from the conserved cysteine through the conserved F or W. D genes are given only for firm matches. A clone size is listed for some rows: how often the clone was seen (once, few, many), or a class if it is expanded.

TRBV11-1,TRBJ1-1,NA,NA,CASSLGQWEAFF,TGTGCCAGCAGCTTAGGACAGTGGGAAGCTTTCTTT
TRBV6-6,TRBJ1-5,NA,TRBD1,CASSYPGQGGNQPQHF,TGTGCCAGCAGTTACCCCGGACAGGGGGGCAATCAGCCCCAGCATTTT
TRBV10-2,TRBJ1-3,NA,NA,CASAQGISSGNTIYF,TGCGCCAGCGCTCAGGGGATAAGCTCTGGAAACACCATATATTTT
TRBV28,TRBJ1-5,NA,NA,CASTLRGVNNQPQHF,TGTGCCAGCACCTTAAGAGGGGTAAATAATCAGCCCCAGCATTTT
TRBV10-3,TRBJ2-5,few,NA,CAIRGTHQETQYF,TGTGCCATCAGAGGGACACACCAAGAGACCCAGTACTTC
TRBV9,TRBJ1-4,few,NA,CASSASGRTNEKLFF,TGTGCCAGCAGCGCCTCAGGTAGAACTAATGAAAAACTGTTTTTT
TRBV12-3/TRBV12-4,TRBJ1-5,NA,TRBD1,CASSRTGGGNQPQHF,TGTGCCAGCAGCCGGACAGGGGGCGGGAATCAGCCCCAGCATTTT
TRBV15,TRBJ2-7,NA,NA,CATRRSTGASYEQYF,TGTGCCACTCGCCGATCGACGGGAGCTTCCTACGAGCAGTACTTC
TRBV4-2,TRBJ2-3,NA,TRBD2,CASSQAGGGQGTDTQYF,TGTGCCAGCAGCCAAGCGGGAGGGGGGCAGGGTACAGATACGCAGTATTTT
TRBV5-1,TRBJ2-3,NA,NA,CASSLNMGADTQYF,TGCGCCAGCAGCTTGAATATGGGGGCAGATACGCAGTATTTT
TRBV7-9,TRBJ2-3,NA,TRBD2,CASSLDILAGDTSTDTQYF,TGTGCCAGCAGCTTAGATATCCTAGCGGGGGACACTAGCACAGATACGCAGTATTTT
TRBV24-1,TRBJ2-5,NA,NA,CATSGLVDQETQYF,TGTGCCACCAGTGGCCTAGTGGATCAAGAGACCCAGTACTTC
TRBV6-2/TRBV6-3,TRBJ2-1,few,NA,CASSSHRGGVGNEQFF,TGTGCCAGCAGTTCCCATCGAGGCGGGGTTGGCAATGAGCAGTTCTTC
TRBV29-1,TRBJ2-7,NA,NA,CSVEKTGAHSYNEQYF,TGCAGCGTTGAAAAGACAGGCGCTCACTCCTACAATGAGCAGTACTTC
TRBV7-9,TRBJ2-7,NA,NA,CASSNYVTSWTQNYNEQYF,TGTGCCAGCAGTAATTACGTCACCTCATGGACCCAAAACTACAATGAGCAGTACTTC
TRBV6-1,TRBJ1-5,once,NA,CASSEGVRGMSNQPQHF,TGTGCCAGCAGTGAAGGGGTCCGGGGAATGAGCAATCAGCCCCAGCATTTT
TRBV6-5,TRBJ2-4,once,NA,CASRNRGRTGPRGEEQYF,TGTGCCAGCAGAAACCGAGGAAGGACAGGACCCCGAGGGGAGGAGCAGTACTTC
TRBV5-1,TRBJ2-5,NA,TRBD2,CASSPAGARDNEQYF,TGCGCCAGCAGCCCCGCGGGAGCAAGAGACAATGAGCAGTACTTC
TRBV6-6,TRBJ1-1,NA,NA,CASSYSHRDFSNTEAFF,TGTGCCAGCAGTTACTCGCATCGGGACTTTTCGAACACTGAAGCTTTCTTT
TRBV11-2,TRBJ2-3,NA,NA,CASSLRVLARRTNTQYF,TGTGCCAGCAGCTTGCGGGTCCTAGCGAGGCGCACGAATACGCAGTATTTT
TRBV7-9,TRBJ2-1,NA,NA,CASRPSVGETQFF,TGTGCCAGCAGACCGTCGGTGGGGGAGACCCAGTTCTTC
TRBV27,TRBJ2-1,NA,NA,CASSSKVVRLYNEQFF,TGTGCCAGCAGTTCTAAGGTCGTCCGGCTCTACAATGAGCAGTTCTTC
TRBV27,TRBJ2-3,NA,TRBD1,CASSSGQGGDTQYF,TGTGCCAGCAGTTCTGGACAGGGTGGAGATACGCAGTATTTT
TRBV27,TRBJ2-1,NA,NA,CASSKGAIPTAYNEQFF,TGTGCCAGCAGTAAAGGGGCGATCCCAACTGCCTACAATGAGCAGTTCTTC
TRBV7-2,TRBJ2-1,NA,TRBD2,CASSPRLARSYNEQFF,TGTGCCAGCAGCCCCCGACTAGCTCGGTCCTACAATGAGCAGTTCTTC
TRBV7-2,TRBJ2-3,few,NA,CASSRGLGDTQYF,TGTGCCAGCAGCCGGGGTCTCGGAGATACGCAGTATTTT
TRBV20-1,TRBJ2-6,NA,TRBD1,CSARGRQGSSGANVLTF,TGCAGTGCTAGAGGTAGACAGGGAAGCTCTGGGGCCAACGTCCTGACTTTC
TRBV9,TRBJ2-1,NA,NA,CASSPQGRGFISDEQFF,TGTGCCAGCAGCCCGCAAGGAAGGGGGTTCATTTCGGATGAGCAGTTCTTC
TRBV4-1,TRBJ2-7,NA,NA,CASRETGHSYEQYF,TGCGCCAGCAGAGAGACGGGACACTCCTACGAGCAGTACTTC
TRBV4-1,TRBJ2-7,few,TRBD2,CASSPRLAGSLLEQYF,TGCGCCAGCAGCCCTAGACTAGCGGGAAGCCTCCTCGAGCAGTACTTC
TRBV6-1,TRBJ1-5,NA,NA,CASSGRSNQPQHF,TGTGCCAGCAGTGGACGGAGCAATCAGCCCCAGCATTTT
TRBV20-1,TRBJ2-1,few,TRBD2,CSARVTSGRADGEQFF,TGCAGTGCTAGGGTGACTAGCGGGAGGGCTGATGGAGAGCAGTTCTTC
TRBV20-1,TRBJ2-1,NA,NA,CSARAGTQFF,TGCAGTGCTAGAGCGGGGACGCAGTTCTTC
TRBV2,TRBJ2-1,NA,TRBD2,CASSDGLAGYEQFF,TGTGCCAGCAGTGACGGACTAGCGGGCTACGAGCAGTTCTTC
TRBV18,TRBJ1-4,many,TRBD1,CASSPQPQGNEKLFF,TGTGCCAGCTCACCCCAGCCACAGGGGAATGAAAAACTGTTTTTT
TRBV20-1,TRBJ1-4,once,NA,CSARDGSVTNEKLFF,TGCAGTGCTAGAGATGGTTCGGTGACTAATGAAAAACTGTTTTTT
TRBV10-2,TRBJ1-2,NA,NA,CASSEGKDPGGYTF,TGCGCCAGCAGTGAGGGAAAAGACCCTGGGGGCTACACCTTC